One and the same sample provided the 25 T cell receptor beta chains below, sequenced in a study of identical twins. TCRdb used MiXCR to reprocess the 5' RACE reads, holding one entry per CDR3 protein. The profile shows a few hundred thousand distinct CDR3 sequences, 9.6% of them singletons. The same specimen was also included in a second study, on yellow fever vaccine responses in identical twins.

Sequenced input: PBMCs. The receptor set was obtained from a woman aged 18 to 35 in good health.

A word on this clonotype: A much larger clone is a single base away; this may be a read error. The final CDR3 position lacks the conserved phenylalanine or tryptophan, pointing to a likely read error. The chain has TRBV2 and TRBJ2-3, with D tentatively TRBD1 or TRBD2 (5 bases each). CDR1 and CDR2 from the germline V gene are SNHLY and FYNNEI. The V and J ends lost 8 bases and 7 bases respectively, with 16 bases between them. The CDR3 is made up of 13 amino acids. The CDR3 DNA is TGTGCCAGCGGGAAGGATCGGGGCCATACGCAGTATCTT. Its protein product is CASGKDRGHTQYL.

In its sample, this clonotype was seen many times. This chain links TRBV29-1 with TRBJ2-7; 8 bases are a match to TRBD1. Germline lookup yields CDR1 SQVTM and CDR2 ANQGSEA. With V trimmed by 7 bases and J by 3 bases, 5 bases remained unmatched. The CDR3 is made up of 12 amino acids. CDR3 amino acids: CSDSGQDYEQYF. DNA of the CDR3: TGCAGCGATTCGGGACAGGACTACGAGCAGTACTTC.

This clonotype turned up a few times. The chain combines TRBV7-6 with TRBJ2-3; D is unresolved. The CDR3 is 15 residues long. Per the germline V gene, CDR1 is SGHVS and CDR2 is FNYEAQ. V lost 5 bases and J lost 0, with 12 bases in between. The CDR3 protein is CASSPIAASTDTQYF. CDR3 in DNA: TGTGCCAGCAGCCCGATTGCGGCTAGCACAGATACGCAGTATTTT.

V gene TRBV7-2 combines with J gene TRBJ1-2; D unresolved. V shed 4 bases and J shed 0 bases, with 6 bases lying between them. Per the germline V gene, CDR1 is SGHTA and CDR2 is FQGNSA. The CDR3 covers 13 residues. The CDR3 coding sequence is TGTGCCAGCAGCTACACGCCTAACTATGGCTACACCTTC. Its protein product is CASSYTPNYGYTF.

This clonotype was counted at least ten times. This chain uses TRBV25-1 with TRBJ2-7; weak D call: TRBD2 (7 bases). Trimming removed 9 bases from V and 2 bases from J, with 26 bases in between. The V gene's germline CDR1 is MGHDK and CDR2 SYGVNS. The CDR3 is made up of 17 amino acids. CDR3 residues: CASTPDGGGESPYEQYF. In nucleotides, the CDR3 is TGTGCCAGTACCCCCGATGGCGGGGGCGAATCCCCCTACGAGCAGTACTTC.

The genes are TRBV29-1 and TRBJ2-5; 15 bases are shared with TRBD2. Germline values: CDR1 SQVTM, CDR2 ANQGSEA. V lost 7 bases and J lost 9; bases outside the gene matches: 18. The CDR3 has 17 amino acids. CDR3 sequence: CSARTSGGAGPIRAQYF. The CDR3 DNA follows: TGCAGCGCTCGGACTAGCGGGGGGGCCGGCCCCATCCGAGCCCAGTACTTC.

A few counts support this clonotype. V gene TRBV28 combines with J gene TRBJ2-1; TRBD1 is a possible D gene (5 bases). The CDR3 runs to 13 residues. Germline CDR1 reads MDHEN; CDR2 reads SYDVKM. V lost 8 bases and J 2 bases, leaving 10 bases between the germline ends. The CDR3 DNA is TGTGCCAGCGCGAGCAGGGCCTACAATGAGCAGTTCTTC. Amino acid sequence: CASASRAYNEQFF.

A word on this clonotype: At one of its ends the junction is not consistent with the germline gene, which may arise from a read error. V is TRBV7-7 and J is TRBJ2-2; TRBD2 matches at 10 bases. The length of the CDR3 is 16 residues. Looked up from germline, CDR1 is SSHAT and CDR2 is FNYEAQ (reference sequence). This chain's CDR3 is CASSHRLAGNTGELFF. As DNA, the CDR3 is TGTGCTAGCAGCCACCGACTAGCGGGGAACACCGGGGAGCTGTTTTTT.

This clonotype was seen repeatedly, ten times or more. The V gene is TRBV11-3, the J gene TRBJ2-3, with 10 bases aligning to TRBD1. From germline, CDR1 is SGHNT and CDR2 YENEEA. CDR3 length equals 13 residues. Unmatched junction bases numbered 4, after V lost 5 bases and J lost 8 bases. This CDR3 reads CASSPDRGVTQYF. CDR3 DNA sequence: TGTGCCAGCAGCCCGGACAGGGGGGTTACGCAGTATTTT.

The rearrangement links TRBV12-3 or TRBV12-4 to TRBJ1-1, with 8 bases identical to TRBD1. J lost 5 bases, V lost 5 bases, and 10 bases had no gene match. The CDR3 extends over 15 amino acids. The CDR3 region has the DNA TGTGCCAGCAGTGGATATGGACAGGGTCTAACTGAAGCTTTCTTT. It translates to CASSGYGQGLTEAFF.

This clonotype occurred a few times. CDR3 residues: CSARDLGGRTPGLSTDTQYF. CDR3 bases: TGCAGTGCTAGAGATCTTGGCGGGCGAACTCCTGGATTAAGCACAGATACGCAGTATTTT. The chain links TRBV20-1 to TRBJ2-3, with D perhaps TRBD2 (5 bases). The CDR3 is made up of 20 amino acids. V was clipped by 0 bases and J by 0 bases, with 25 bases between them. CDR1 is DFQATT, CDR2 SNEGSKA, per germline (reference sequence).

This clonotype was counted ten times or more. The J gene is TRBJ2-3, the V gene TRBV27; 10 nucleotides match TRBD1. Losses at the gene ends were 5 bases for V and 4 bases for J; bases not matched to a gene: 6. The V gene's germline CDR1 is MNHEY and CDR2 SMNVEV (reference sequence). There are 15 residues in the CDR3. The CDR3 reads CASSPPTGGPDTQYF. The CDR3 DNA reads as TGTGCCAGCAGTCCTCCGACAGGGGGCCCAGATACGCAGTATTTT.

This clonotype was recorded many times. J is TRBJ2-7 and V is TRBV5-1; 9 nucleotides match TRBD1. The trim removed 3 bases at V and 5 bases at J, leaving 9 bases unmatched. Germline lookup yields CDR1 SGHRS and CDR2 YFSETQ. The CDR3 spans 15 residues. The CDR3 coding sequence is TGCGCCAGCAGCTCTCTCCCGGGACAGGGACACGAGCAGTACTTC. Encoded protein: CASSSLPGQGHEQYF.

This clonotype was found a few times. The chain recombines TRBV3-1 with TRBJ2-3; a possible D gene is TRBD2 (6 bases). The V end lost 2 bases, the J end lost 0 bases, and 9 bases lay between the germline ends. Germline V lookup: CDR1 LGHDT, CDR2 YNNKEL (reference sequence). The CDR3 contains 15 residues. CDR3 sequence reads: CASSQRRASTDTQYF. CDR3 bases: TGTGCCAGCAGCCAAAGGAGGGCTAGCACAGATACGCAGTATTTT.

CDR3 sequence (DNA): TGTGCCACCGACCGGGAGGGTTTAATCTACAATGAGCAGTTCTTC. This translates into CATDREGLIYNEQFF. The chain couples TRBV28 to TRBJ2-1; TRBD2 agrees at 8 bases. Germline V lookup: CDR1 MDHEN, CDR2 SYDVKM. This CDR3 has 15 residues. With V trimmed by 10 bases and J by 3 bases, 11 bases remained unmatched.

V is TRBV20-1 and J is TRBJ2-5, with 7 bases fitting TRBD2. CDR1 and CDR2 from the germline V gene are DFQATT and SNEGSKA (reference sequence). The CDR3 totals 16 residues. After removal of 2 bases from V and 0 bases from J, the junction contained 9 bases not matched to a gene. The CDR3 region has the DNA TGCAGTGCTAGACCTGGGGGGGGGAAGTACCAAGAGACCCAGTACTTC. Encoded protein: CSARPGGGKYQETQYF.

This clonotype showed up many times. The CDR3 sequence is CSAIPGLAEAQYF. For the CDR3, the DNA is TGCAGTGCCATTCCGGGACTAGCGGAAGCGCAGTATTTT. The rearrangement joins TRBV20-1 to TRBJ2-3, with TRBD2 identical over 11 bases. The CDR3 has 13 amino acids. The V segment lost 6 bases and the J segment 10 bases; nucleotides outside the gene matches: 9. The germline V gene has CDR1 DFQATT and CDR2 SNEGSKA (reference sequence).

This clonotype was seen many times. The V and J genes are TRBV20-1 and TRBJ2-5, with 11 bases that match TRBD2. Germline lookup yields CDR1 DFQATT and CDR2 SNEGSKA (reference sequence). With V trimmed by 3 bases and J by 3 bases, 6 bases remained unmatched. The CDR3 sequence is 15 residues long. This CDR3 is CSASPSGRIEETQYF. CDR3 sequence (DNA): TGCAGTGCTAGTCCTAGCGGGAGGATTGAAGAGACCCAGTACTTC.

This clonotype was counted many times. The chain carries TRBV6-5 and TRBJ1-4; D gene uncertain. This CDR3 comprises 14 residues. CDR1 and CDR2 (germline): MNHEY, SVGAGI. Between the trimmed V and J ends, which lost 0 bases and 3 bases, there was a span of 5 bases. CDR3 region: CASSYSGSNEKLFF. The CDR3 region has the DNA TGTGCCAGCAGTTACTCGGGGTCTAATGAAAAACTGTTTTTT.

This clonotype was picked up one time. V and J are TRBV9 and TRBJ2-7; D may be TRBD2 (5 bases). Trimming left V 0 bases short and J 2 bases short, with 9 bases between. Germline assignment: CDR1 SGDLS and CDR2 YYNGEE. The CDR3 length is 14 residues. The CDR3 DNA reads as TGTGCCAGCAGCGTAGGCCGGGATCCCTACGAGCAGTACTTC. It translates to CASSVGRDPYEQYF.

The J gene is TRBJ2-3, the V gene TRBV15; no definite D call. This CDR3 has 16 amino acids. Germline CDR1 LNHNV, CDR2 YYDKDF (reference sequence). Trimming took 5 bases from V and 3 from J, leaving 18 bases between them. CDR3 in amino acids: CATSRRTSSATDTQYF. CDR3 sequence (DNA): TGTGCCACCAGCCGCAGGACCAGCTCTGCTACAGATACGCAGTATTTT.

This clonotype was observed many times. V and J are TRBV12-3 or TRBV12-4 and TRBJ1-2, with D possibly being TRBD1 (5 bases). The CDR3 runs 13 residues. Trimming stripped 7 bases from V and 4 bases from J, with 13 bases between. CDR3 in amino acids: CASTSGGIYGYTF. For the CDR3, the DNA is TGTGCCAGCACCTCCGGGGGGATCTATGGCTACACCTTC.

This clonotype came up a few times. DNA for the CDR3: TGTGCCAGCAAGGATTTAGGGGGGCTCGGTTCACCCCTCCACTTT. Its protein product is CASKDLGGLGSPLHF. V and J are TRBV21-1 and TRBJ1-6; TRBD1 reflects the table's D call only, with no check against the DNA. TRBV21-1 is a pseudogene locus. There are 15 residues in the CDR3.

V gene TRBV30 combines with J gene TRBJ2-6; D is unclear. The V end lost 1 base, the J end lost 0 bases, and 7 bases lay between the germline ends. Germline-derived CDR1 and CDR2 are GTSNPN and SVGIG (reference sequence). The CDR3 sequence is 15 residues long. DNA of the CDR3: TGTGCCTGGAGTGCCGGTAACTCTGGGGCCAACGTCCTGACTTTC. Protein: CAWSAGNSGANVLTF.

This clonotype has only a few counts. J is TRBJ2-7 and V is TRBV27, with 8 bases matching TRBD1. V lost 0 bases and J lost 5; bases outside the gene matches: 9. In germline, CDR1 is MNHEY, CDR2 SMNVEV (reference sequence). The CDR3 is made up of 16 amino acids. The CDR3, as DNA: TGTGCCAGCAGTTTATCGACAGGGGATTGGGCTAACGAGCAGTACTTC. Protein sequence: CASSLSTGDWANEQYF.